This T cell receptor (beta chain) was captured by sequencing in a study of blood T cell repertoires in COVID-19. Using immunoSEQ multiplex PCR, the repertoire was profiled, and TCRdb retains in-frame clones only, with some absent. The repertoire holds about 220,000 clones, with over 75% as singletons. The CDR3 runs 14 residues. The V gene's germline CDR1 is DFQATT and CDR2 SNEGSKA (reference sequence). The trim removed 3 bases at V and 12 bases at J, leaving 10 bases unmatched. The receptor comes from a woman aged 60 to 75 who had recovered from COVID-19. The sequenced sample consisted of PBMCs or T cells enriched from blood (not recorded which). V is TRBV20-1 and J is TRBJ1-6, with TRBD1 matching 8 bases. In DNA form, the CDR3 reads TGCAGTGCTAGTAGAGGGTCAGGGGGCGGACCCCTCCACTTT. Translating gives CSASRGSGGGPLHF.